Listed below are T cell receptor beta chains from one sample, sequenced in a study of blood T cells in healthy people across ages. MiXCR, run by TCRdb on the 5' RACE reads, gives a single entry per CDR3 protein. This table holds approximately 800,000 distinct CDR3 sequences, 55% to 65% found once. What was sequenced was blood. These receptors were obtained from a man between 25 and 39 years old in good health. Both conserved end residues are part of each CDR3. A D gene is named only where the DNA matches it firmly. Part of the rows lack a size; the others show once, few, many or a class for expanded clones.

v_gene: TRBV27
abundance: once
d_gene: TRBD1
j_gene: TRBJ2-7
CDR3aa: CASSPMDREISYEQYF
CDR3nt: TGTGCCAGCAGTCCGATGGACAGGGAGATCTCCTACGAGCAGTACTTC

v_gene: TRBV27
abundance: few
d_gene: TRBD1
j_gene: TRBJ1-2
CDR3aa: CASSFRGQAYGYTF
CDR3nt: TGTGCCAGCAGTTTCAGGGGACAGGCCTATGGCTACACCTTC

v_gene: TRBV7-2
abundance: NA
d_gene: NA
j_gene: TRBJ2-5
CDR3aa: CASSLAQEYGETQYF
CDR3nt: TGTGCCAGCAGCTTAGCGCAGGAATACGGGGAGACCCAGTACTTC

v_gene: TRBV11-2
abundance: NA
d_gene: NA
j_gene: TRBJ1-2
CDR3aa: CASSTGQSYGYTF
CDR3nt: TGTGCCAGCAGCACCGGACAGAGCTATGGCTACACCTTC

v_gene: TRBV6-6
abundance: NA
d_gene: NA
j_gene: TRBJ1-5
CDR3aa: CASSYGTPSQPQHF
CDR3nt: TGTGCCAGCAGTTATGGGACACCTTCCCAGCCCCAGCATTTT

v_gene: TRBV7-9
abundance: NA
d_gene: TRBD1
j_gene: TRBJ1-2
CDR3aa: CASSFDRGLGGYTF
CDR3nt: TGTGCCAGCAGCTTCGACAGGGGGCTGGGTGGCTACACCTTC

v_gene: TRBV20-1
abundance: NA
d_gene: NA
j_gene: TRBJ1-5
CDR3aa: CSARVTANQPQHF
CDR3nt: TGCAGTGCTAGAGTAACAGCTAATCAGCCCCAGCATTTT

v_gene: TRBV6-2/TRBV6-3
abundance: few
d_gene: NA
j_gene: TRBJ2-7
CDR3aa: CASSYVRGHEQYF
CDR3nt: TGTGCCAGCAGTTACGTCAGGGGCCACGAGCAGTACTTC

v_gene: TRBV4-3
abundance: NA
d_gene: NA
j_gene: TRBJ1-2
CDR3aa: CASSQAALRDKGYTF
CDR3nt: TGCGCCAGCAGCCAAGCGGCCCTCAGGGACAAAGGCTACACCTTC

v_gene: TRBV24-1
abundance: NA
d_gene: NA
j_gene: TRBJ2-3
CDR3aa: CATSVSGEGTDTQYF
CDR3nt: TGTGCCACCAGTGTCTCGGGGGAAGGGACAGATACGCAGTATTTT

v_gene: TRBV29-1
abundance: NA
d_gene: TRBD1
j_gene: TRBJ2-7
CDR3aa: CSVVQGAVYEQYF
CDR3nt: TGCAGCGTTGTACAGGGGGCGGTGTACGAGCAGTACTTC

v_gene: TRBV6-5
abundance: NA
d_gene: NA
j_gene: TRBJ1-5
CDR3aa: CASSSWGQPQHF
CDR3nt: TGTGCCAGCAGTTCTTGGGGGCAGCCCCAGCATTTT

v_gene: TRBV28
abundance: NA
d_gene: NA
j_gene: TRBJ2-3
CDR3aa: CASSLQGMISTDTQYF
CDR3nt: TGTGCCAGCAGTCTTCAAGGGATGATTAGCACAGATACGCAGTATTTT

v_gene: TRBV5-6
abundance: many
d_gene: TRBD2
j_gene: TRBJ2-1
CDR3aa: CASSPGGPYNEQFF
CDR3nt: TGTGCCAGCAGCCCGGGGGGGCCATACAATGAGCAGTTCTTC

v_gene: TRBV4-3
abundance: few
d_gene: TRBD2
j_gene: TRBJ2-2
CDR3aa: CASSQDRGLKTGELFF
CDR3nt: TGCGCCAGCAGCCAAGATCGGGGACTAAAGACCGGGGAGCTGTTTTTT

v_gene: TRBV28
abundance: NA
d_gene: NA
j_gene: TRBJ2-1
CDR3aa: CASSLGGQVGGRYEQFF
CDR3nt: TGTGCCAGCAGTTTAGGAGGGCAGGTCGGGGGGCGGTATGAGCAGTTCTTC

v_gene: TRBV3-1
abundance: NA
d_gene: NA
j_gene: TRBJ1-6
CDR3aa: CASSQTLTDSPLHF
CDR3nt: TGTGCCAGCAGCCAAACGTTGACCGATTCACCCCTCCACTTT

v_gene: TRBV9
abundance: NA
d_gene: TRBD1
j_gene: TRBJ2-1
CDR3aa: CASSKTGGGEQFF
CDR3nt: TGTGCCAGCAGCAAAACAGGGGGTGGTGAGCAGTTCTTC

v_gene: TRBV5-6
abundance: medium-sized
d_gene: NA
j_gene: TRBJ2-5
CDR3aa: CASSFWGAREETQYF
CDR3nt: TGTGCCAGCAGCTTTTGGGGGGCGCGAGAAGAGACCCAGTACTTC

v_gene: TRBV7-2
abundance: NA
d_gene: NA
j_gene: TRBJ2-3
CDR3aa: CASSLEGGLTDMQYF
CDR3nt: TGTGCCAGCAGCTTAGAGGGGGGGCTGACAGATATGCAGTATTTT

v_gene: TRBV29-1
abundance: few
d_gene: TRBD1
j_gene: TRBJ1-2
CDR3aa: CSAPRETGLYGYTF
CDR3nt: TGCAGCGCCCCGCGGGAGACAGGGCTCTATGGCTACACCTTC

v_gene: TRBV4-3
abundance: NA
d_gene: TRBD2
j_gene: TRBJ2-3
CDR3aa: CAGSQSPEVAGGTDTQYF
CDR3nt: TGCGCCGGCAGCCAATCTCCCGAAGTAGCGGGGGGCACAGATACGCAGTATTTT

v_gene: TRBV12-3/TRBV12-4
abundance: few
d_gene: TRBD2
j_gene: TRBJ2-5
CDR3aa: CASSLLAGPQETQYF
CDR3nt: TGTGCCAGCAGTTTACTAGCGGGGCCCCAGGAGACCCAGTACTTC

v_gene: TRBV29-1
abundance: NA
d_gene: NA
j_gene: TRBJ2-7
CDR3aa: CSGATGHSYEQYF
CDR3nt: TGCAGCGGTGCAACAGGGCACTCCTACGAGCAGTACTTC

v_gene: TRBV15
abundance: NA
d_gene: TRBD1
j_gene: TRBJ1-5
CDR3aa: CATSRAATGFEPQHF
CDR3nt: TGTGCCACCAGCAGAGCCGCGACAGGGTTTGAGCCCCAGCATTTT

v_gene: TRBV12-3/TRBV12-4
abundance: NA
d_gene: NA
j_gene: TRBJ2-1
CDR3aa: CASRAGPRAEQFF
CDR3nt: TGTGCCAGCAGGGCGGGGCCGCGGGCTGAGCAGTTCTTC

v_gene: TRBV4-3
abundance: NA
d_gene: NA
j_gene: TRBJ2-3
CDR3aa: CASSQETADTQYF
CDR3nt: TGCGCCAGCAGCCAAGAGACGGCAGATACGCAGTATTTT

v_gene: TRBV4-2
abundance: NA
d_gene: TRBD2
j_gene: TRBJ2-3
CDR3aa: CASSQPGLEGTDTQYF
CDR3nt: TGTGCCAGCAGCCAACCGGGACTAGAGGGCACAGATACGCAGTATTTT

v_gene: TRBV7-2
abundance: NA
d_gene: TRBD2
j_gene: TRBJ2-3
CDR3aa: CASSWGNSGGGTDTQYF
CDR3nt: TGTGCCAGCAGCTGGGGGAATAGCGGGGGAGGGACAGATACGCAGTATTTT

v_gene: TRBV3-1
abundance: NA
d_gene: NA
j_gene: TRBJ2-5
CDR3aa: CASYAGWQETQYF
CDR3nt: TGTGCCAGCTATGCGGGGTGGCAAGAGACCCAGTACTTC

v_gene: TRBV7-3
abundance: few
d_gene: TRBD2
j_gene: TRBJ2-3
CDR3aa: CASSVAGRTDTQYF
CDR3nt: TGTGCCAGCAGCGTAGCGGGGCGCACAGATACGCAGTATTTT

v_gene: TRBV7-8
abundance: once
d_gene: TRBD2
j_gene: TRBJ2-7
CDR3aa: CASSPQHGTTHEQYF
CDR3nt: TGTGCCAGCAGCCCACAACATGGGACTACCCACGAGCAGTACTTC

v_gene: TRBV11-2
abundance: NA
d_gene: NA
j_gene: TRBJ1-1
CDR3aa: CTTYLTANTEAFF
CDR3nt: TGTACCACCTACTTGACTGCGAACACTGAAGCTTTCTTT

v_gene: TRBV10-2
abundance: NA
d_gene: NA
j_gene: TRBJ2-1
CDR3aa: CASSGDAAFNEQFF
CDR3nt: TGCGCCAGCAGTGGTGACGCTGCATTCAATGAGCAGTTCTTC

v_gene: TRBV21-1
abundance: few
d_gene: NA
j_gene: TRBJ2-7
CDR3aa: CASSSGPDHYEQYF
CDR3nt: TGTGCCAGCAGCTCAGGCCCTGATCACTACGAGCAGTACTTC

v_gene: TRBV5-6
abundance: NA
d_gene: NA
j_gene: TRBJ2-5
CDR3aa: CASSWTAQDQETQYF
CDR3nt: TGTGCCAGCAGTTGGACGGCGCAAGACCAAGAGACCCAGTACTTC

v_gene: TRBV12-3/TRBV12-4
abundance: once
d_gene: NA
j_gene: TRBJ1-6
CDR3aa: CASRRQLSYNSPLHF
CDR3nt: TGTGCCAGCAGGAGACAGCTCTCCTATAATTCACCCCTCCACTTT

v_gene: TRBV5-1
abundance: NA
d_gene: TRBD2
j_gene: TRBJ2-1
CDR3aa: CASSPAGTSGGNEQFF
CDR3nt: TGCGCCAGCAGCCCTGCGGGGACTAGCGGAGGTAATGAGCAGTTCTTC

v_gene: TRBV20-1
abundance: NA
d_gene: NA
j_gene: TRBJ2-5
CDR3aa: CSARLPRGGIETQYF
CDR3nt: TGCAGTGCTAGACTTCCCAGGGGGGGTATAGAGACCCAGTACTTC

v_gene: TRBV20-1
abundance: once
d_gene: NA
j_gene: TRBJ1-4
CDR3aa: CSARDATNEKLFF
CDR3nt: TGCAGTGCTAGAGACGCAACTAATGAAAAACTGTTTTTT

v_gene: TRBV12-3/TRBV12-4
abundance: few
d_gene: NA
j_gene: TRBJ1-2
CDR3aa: CASSPTGEGYGYTF
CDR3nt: TGTGCCAGCAGCCCGACGGGAGAAGGCTATGGCTACACCTTC

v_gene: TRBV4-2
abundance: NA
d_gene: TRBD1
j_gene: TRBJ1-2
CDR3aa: CASSQGTGPYGYTF
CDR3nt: TGTGCCAGCAGCCAAGGGACAGGCCCTTATGGCTACACCTTC

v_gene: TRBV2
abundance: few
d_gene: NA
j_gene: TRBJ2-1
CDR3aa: CASIAVSVHNEQFF
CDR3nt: TGTGCCAGCATCGCCGTCTCGGTCCACAATGAGCAGTTCTTC

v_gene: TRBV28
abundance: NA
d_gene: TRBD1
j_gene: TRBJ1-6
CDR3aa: CASSPHRTGGYSPLHF
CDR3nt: TGTGCCAGCAGTCCCCACCGGACAGGGGGGTATTCACCCCTCCACTTT

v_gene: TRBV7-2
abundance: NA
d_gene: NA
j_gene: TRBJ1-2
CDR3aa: CASSLARGGYGYTF
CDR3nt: TGTGCCAGCAGCTTAGCCAGGGGAGGCTATGGCTACACCTTC

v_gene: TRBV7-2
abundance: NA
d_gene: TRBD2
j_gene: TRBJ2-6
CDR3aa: CASSSRPGGPPGANVLTF
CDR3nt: TGTGCCAGCAGCTCACGCCCGGGGGGACCACCTGGGGCCAACGTCCTGACTTTC

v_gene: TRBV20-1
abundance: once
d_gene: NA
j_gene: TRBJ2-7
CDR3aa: CSARGVALSSYEQYF
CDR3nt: TGCAGTGCTAGAGGGGTAGCCCTGAGCTCCTACGAGCAGTACTTC

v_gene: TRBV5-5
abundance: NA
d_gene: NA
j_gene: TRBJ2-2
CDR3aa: CASSLVRGDTGELFF
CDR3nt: TGTGCCAGCAGCTTGGTCAGGGGGGACACCGGGGAGCTGTTTTTT

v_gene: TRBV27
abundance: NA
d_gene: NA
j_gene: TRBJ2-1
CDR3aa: CASSLSGCEQFF
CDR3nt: TGCGCCAGCAGTTTATCAGGTTGTGAGCAGTTCTTC

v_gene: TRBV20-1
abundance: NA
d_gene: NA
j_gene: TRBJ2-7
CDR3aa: CSARYPSRYEQYF
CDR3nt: TGCAGTGCTAGATATCCAAGTCGGTACGAGCAGTACTTC

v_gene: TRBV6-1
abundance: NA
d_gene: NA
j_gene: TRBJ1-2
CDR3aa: CASSEGAVDVYGYTF
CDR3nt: TGTGCCAGCAGTGAAGGGGCAGTGGACGTCTATGGCTACACCTTC

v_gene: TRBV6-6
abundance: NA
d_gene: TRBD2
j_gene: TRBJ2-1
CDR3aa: CAGRGGNNEQFF
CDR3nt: TGTGCGGGCCGGGGGGGGAACAATGAGCAGTTCTTC

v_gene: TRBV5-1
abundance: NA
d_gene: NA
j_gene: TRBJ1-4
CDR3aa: CASSVATGIDEKLFF
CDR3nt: TGCGCCAGCAGCGTCGCGACAGGAATCGATGAAAAACTGTTTTTT

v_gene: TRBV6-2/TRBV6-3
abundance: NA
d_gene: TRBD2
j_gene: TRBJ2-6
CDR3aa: CASNDAGVGANVLTF
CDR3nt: TGTGCCAGCAACGACGCGGGGGTCGGGGCCAACGTCCTGACTTTC

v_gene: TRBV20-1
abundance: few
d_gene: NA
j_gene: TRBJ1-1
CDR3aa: CSAPTPADTEAFF
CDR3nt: TGCAGTGCTCCGACACCGGCAGACACTGAAGCTTTCTTT

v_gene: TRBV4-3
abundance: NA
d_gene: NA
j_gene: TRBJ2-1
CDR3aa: CAGSPMGAGVHDEQFF
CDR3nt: TGCGCCGGCAGCCCTATGGGGGCGGGGGTGCACGATGAGCAGTTCTTC

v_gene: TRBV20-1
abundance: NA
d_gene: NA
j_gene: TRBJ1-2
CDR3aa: CSATGTQYGYTF
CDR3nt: TGCAGTGCTACCGGCACCCAGTATGGCTACACCTTC